The 8 T cell receptor beta chains below all came from one sample that was sequenced in a study of shared clonotypes between healthy human individuals. Data came from immunoSEQ multiplex PCR; TCRdb stores just in-frame clones and leaves some out. The table includes approximately 590,000 clones, around 95% detected once. As defined, naive CD8 cells were CD45RO-negative and positively selected for CCR7, with terminally differentiated effector memory CD45RA+ cells excluded. The material sequenced was naive CD8+ T cells sorted from blood. These receptors all stem from a woman aged 30 to 39 in good health.

This clone showed up just once. The CDR3 nucleotides are TGTGCCAGCAGCCTACACGCCAGTGATAACAATGAGCAGTTCTTC. This gives the protein CASSLHASDNNEQFF. V gene TRBV7-2 combines with J gene TRBJ2-1; D not resolved. The length of the CDR3 is 15 residues. Germline CDR1 is SGHTA and CDR2 is FQGNSA. Deletions cut 5 bases from V and 5 bases from J, with 16 bases between.

V gene TRBV15 combines with J gene TRBJ1-2; D not certain. V gave up 0 bases and J gave up 5 bases, with 10 bases separating them. There are 14 residues in the CDR3. The germline V gene encodes CDR1 LNHNV and CDR2 YYDKDF (reference sequence). CDR3 nucleotide sequence: TGTGCCACCAGCAGAGACAGACGTATGTATGGCTACACCTTC. Its protein product is CATSRDRRMYGYTF.

The V and J genes are TRBV27 and TRBJ1-2, with 8 bases fitting TRBD1. CDR3 length: 17 residues. The germline V gene has CDR1 MNHEY and CDR2 SMNVEV (reference sequence). J gave up 5 bases and V 4 bases, and 15 bases lay outside the gene matches. DNA of the CDR3: TGTGCCAGCAGTTGGGACCTACCTACAGGGGGAAGGTATGGCTACACCTTC. As protein: CASSWDLPTGGRYGYTF.

The chain couples TRBV15 to TRBJ2-1; D perhaps matches TRBD2 (6 bases). The V gene's germline CDR1 is LNHNV and CDR2 YYDKDF (reference sequence). This CDR3 is built from 14 residues. With 4 bases removed from V and 7 bases from J, the gap between germline ends came to 14 bases. CDR3 loop: CATSKPGLGNEQFF. CDR3 DNA sequence: TGTGCCACCAGCAAACCGGGACTGGGAAATGAGCAGTTCTTC.

This clone came up once. The chain recombines TRBV28 with TRBJ2-7, with unresolved D. Germline V gene lookup returns CDR1 MDHEN and CDR2 SYDVKM. This CDR3 contains 14 residues. Trimming removed 3 bases at V and 3 bases at J, with 12 bases between. This CDR3 reads CASSFLEGVYEQYF. The CDR3 nucleotides are TGTGCCAGCAGTTTCCTAGAAGGTGTCTACGAGCAGTACTTC.

The genes are TRBV29-1 and TRBJ2-7, with a weak D call TRBD2 (6 bases). Germline assignment: CDR1 SQVTM and CDR2 ANQGSEA. V lost 6 bases, J lost 2 bases, and 20 bases lay in between. The CDR3 runs 15 residues. The CDR3 here is CSVRGSGSNTYEQYF. Written as DNA, the CDR3 is TGCAGCGTGCGGGGCTCAGGGTCCAACACCTACGAGCAGTACTTC.

This rearrangement joins TRBV27 to TRBJ1-2; weak D call: TRBD1 (5 bases). The CDR3 is 14 residues long. Germline CDR1 reads MNHEY; CDR2 reads SMNVEV (reference sequence). Trimming took off 2 bases at V and 4 bases at J, with 11 bases between the two ends. Written as DNA, the CDR3 is TGTGCCAGCAGTTTAAAAGGGGCAGGCTATGGCTACACCTTC. Translation: CASSLKGAGYGYTF.

The chain uses TRBV5-4 and TRBJ2-1; D not certain. V was cut by 3 bases and J by 1 base, with 8 bases left in between. The CDR3 loop spans 14 amino acids. Germline CDR1 and CDR2: SGHNT and YYREEE (reference sequence). The CDR3 is CASSSHASYNEQFF. CDR3 DNA sequence: TGTGCCAGCAGCTCCCACGCGTCCTACAATGAGCAGTTCTTC.